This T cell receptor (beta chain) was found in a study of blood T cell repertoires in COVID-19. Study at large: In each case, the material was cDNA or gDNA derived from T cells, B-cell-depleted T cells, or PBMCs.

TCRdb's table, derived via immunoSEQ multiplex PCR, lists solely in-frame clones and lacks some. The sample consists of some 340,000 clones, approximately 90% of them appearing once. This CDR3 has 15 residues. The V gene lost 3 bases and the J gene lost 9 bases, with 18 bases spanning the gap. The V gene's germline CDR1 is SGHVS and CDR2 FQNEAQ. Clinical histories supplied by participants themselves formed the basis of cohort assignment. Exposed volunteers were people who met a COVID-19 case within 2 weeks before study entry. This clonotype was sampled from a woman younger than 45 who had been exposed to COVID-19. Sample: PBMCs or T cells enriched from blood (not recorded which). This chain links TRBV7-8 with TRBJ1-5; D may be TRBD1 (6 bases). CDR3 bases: TGTGCCAGCAGCTTTGAAACAGGGTACAACGGGCCCCAGCATTTT. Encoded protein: CASSFETGYNGPQHF.